The T cell receptor beta chain described here comes from a study of blood T cell repertoires in COVID-19. About the study: Whether acute or convalescent, the COVID-19 samples came from the United States, Italy and Spain. T cells, B-cell-depleted T cells, or PBMCs supplied cDNA or gDNA.

Original handling: Estimation of nucleated cell counts relied on the amplification of reference gene primers. Measured with immunoSEQ multiplex PCR; TCRdb has only the in-frame clones, and not every one. D and trimming were read from the DNA, whereas the V and J calls and clone size are those reported in that table. Of around 270,000 clones listed, approximately 89% were seen once; the top ten hold around a tenth. This clone is a singleton in its sample. The sample taken for sequencing was peripheral blood. The TCR was taken from a man between 35 and 55 years old who had recovered from COVID-19.

The CDR3, as DNA: TGTGCCAGCAGTTACCTGCGGGGATTATACAATGAGCAGTTCTTC. This sequence encodes CASSYLRGLYNEQFF. The chain is built from TRBV6-2 or TRBV6-3 and TRBJ2-1, with D perhaps TRBD2 (6 bases). Germline CDR1 is MNHEY and CDR2 is SVGEGT. Between the trimmed V and J ends, which lost 2 bases and 4 bases, there was a span of 12 bases. The CDR3 consists of 15 residues.